This T cell receptor (beta chain) was identified during a study of cytomegalovirus exposure and HLA in healthy donors. Findings and limits, study-wide: Trimming of TCR beta V- and J-genes showed a link, identified in a later analysis, to a missense DCLRE1C variant. In presence/absence analyses, roughly uniform sequencing depth across donors was assumed.

The CDR3 spans 15 residues. The V segment lost 2 bases and the J segment 1 base; nucleotides outside the gene matches: 3. CDR1 is MNHNS and CDR2 is SASEGT in the germline V gene. This clone was counted between two and nine times. Its antigen remains unknown. The identical CDR3 is also encoded by other nucleotide sequences in the sample. The PCR employed 60 Vbeta primers together with 13 Jbeta primers. Libraries were prepared by immunoSEQ multiplex PCR; TCRdb keeps only in-frame clonotypes and omits some of them. The sample contains over 150,000 clones, around 72% of which appear only once. Sequenced material: PBMCs. This TCR was sampled from a man over 45 in good health and CMV-seronegative. The genes are TRBV6-1 and TRBJ2-7, with 9 bases identical to TRBD1. This CDR3 reads CASSERGQGSYEQYF. The CDR3 DNA is TGTGCCAGCAGTGAACGCGGACAGGGGTCCTACGAGCAGTACTTC.